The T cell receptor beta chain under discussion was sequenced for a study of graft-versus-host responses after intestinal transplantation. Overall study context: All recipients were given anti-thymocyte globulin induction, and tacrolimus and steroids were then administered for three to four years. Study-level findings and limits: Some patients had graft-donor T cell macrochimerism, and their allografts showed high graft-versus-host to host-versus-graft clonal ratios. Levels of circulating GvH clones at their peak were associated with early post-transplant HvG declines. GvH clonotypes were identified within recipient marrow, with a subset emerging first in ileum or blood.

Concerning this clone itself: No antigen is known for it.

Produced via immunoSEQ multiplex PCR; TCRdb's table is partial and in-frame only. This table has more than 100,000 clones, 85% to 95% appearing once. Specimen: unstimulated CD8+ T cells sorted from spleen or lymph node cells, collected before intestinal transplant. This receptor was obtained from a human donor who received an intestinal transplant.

Written as DNA, the CDR3 is TGTGCCAGCAGCTTACAGGGGAGAGGGAACACTGAAGCTTTCTTT. Translating it yields CASSLQGRGNTEAFF. The chain combines TRBV7-8 with TRBJ1-1; tentatively, D is TRBD1 (6 bases). This CDR3 is built from 15 residues. Trimming removed 2 bases from V and 1 base from J, with 11 bases in between. Germline CDR1 and CDR2: SGHVS and FQNEAQ.